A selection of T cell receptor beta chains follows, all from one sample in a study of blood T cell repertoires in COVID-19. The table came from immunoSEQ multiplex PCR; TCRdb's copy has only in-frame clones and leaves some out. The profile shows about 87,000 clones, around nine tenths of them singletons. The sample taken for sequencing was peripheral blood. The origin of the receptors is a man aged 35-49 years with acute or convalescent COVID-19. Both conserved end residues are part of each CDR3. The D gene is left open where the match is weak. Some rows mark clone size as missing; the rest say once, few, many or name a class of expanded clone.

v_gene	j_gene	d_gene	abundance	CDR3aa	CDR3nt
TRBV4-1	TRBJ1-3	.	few	CASSQGGLDTIYF	TGCGCCAGCAGCCAAGGTGGGCTGGACACCATATATTTT
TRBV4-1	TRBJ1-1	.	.	CASSQSPQMNTEAFF	TGCGCCAGCAGCCAAAGCCCACAGATGAACACTGAAGCTTTCTTT
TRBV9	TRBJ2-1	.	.	CASTPSSTFGSSTYNEQFF	TGTGCCAGCACCCCTAGTAGTACCTTTGGTTCCTCAACCTACAATGAGCAGTTCTTC
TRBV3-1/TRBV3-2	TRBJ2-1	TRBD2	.	CASSQDGLAGPNEQFF	TGTGCCAGCAGCCAAGATGGACTAGCGGGACCTAATGAGCAGTTCTTC
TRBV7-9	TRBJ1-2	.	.	CASSPAIVVAGLGYTF	TGTGCCAGCAGCCCCGCGATCGTGGTGGCAGGGCTTGGCTACACCTTC
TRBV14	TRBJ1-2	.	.	CASSQDLSPNYGYTF	TGTGCCAGCAGCCAAGATCTATCTCCTAACTATGGCTACACCTTC
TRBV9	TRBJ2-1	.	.	CASSFPGDEQFF	TGTGCCAGCAGTTTTCCAGGGGATGAGCAGTTCTTC
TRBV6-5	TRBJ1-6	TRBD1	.	CASRPDRGRNSPLHF	TGTGCCAGCAGGCCGGACAGGGGACGCAATTCACCCCTCCACTTT
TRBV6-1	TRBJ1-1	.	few	CASSEPTEAFF	TGTGCCAGCAGTGAACCAACTGAAGCTTTCTTT
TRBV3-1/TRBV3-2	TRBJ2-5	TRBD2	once	CASSQDNGPREEETQYF	TGTGCCAGCAGCCAAGATAATGGTCCGCGGGAGGAGGAGACCCAGTACTTC
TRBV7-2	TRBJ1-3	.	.	CASTPLGGYLSGNTIYF	TGTGCCAGCACTCCCCTCGGGGGGTATCTCTCTGGAAACACCATATATTTT
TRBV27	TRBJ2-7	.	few	CAAGQLSYEQYF	TGTGCCGCGGGACAGTTAAGCTACGAGCAGTACTTC
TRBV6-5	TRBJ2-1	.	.	CASSTHSGKNEQFF	TGTGCCAGCAGTACCCACTCGGGGAAAAATGAGCAGTTCTTC
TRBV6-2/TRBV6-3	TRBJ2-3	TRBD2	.	CASSYPGLAGGNTDTQYF	TGTGCCAGCAGTTACCCGGGACTAGCGGGGGGAAACACAGATACGCAGTATTTT
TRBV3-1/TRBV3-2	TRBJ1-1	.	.	CASSQRQGGRNEAFF	TGTGCCAGCAGCCAACGCCAGGGAGGAAGGAATGAAGCTTTCTTT
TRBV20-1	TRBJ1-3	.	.	CSGSSGNTIYF	TGCAGTGGGAGTTCTGGAAACACCATATATTTT
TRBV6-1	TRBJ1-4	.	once	CASSEVDGGSNEKLFF	TGTGCCAGCAGTGAAGTTGATGGGGGGTCTAATGAAAAACTGTTTTTT
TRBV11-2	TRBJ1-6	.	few	CASSWPATGSPLHF	TGTGCCAGCAGCTGGCCCGCGACGGGATCACCCCTCCACTTT
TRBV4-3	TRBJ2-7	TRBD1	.	CASSQGQGDYEQYF	TGCGCCAGCAGCCAAGGACAGGGTGATTACGAGCAGTACTTC
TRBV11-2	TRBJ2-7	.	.	CASTNRDYEQYF	TGTGCCAGCACCAACAGGGACTACGAGCAGTACTTC
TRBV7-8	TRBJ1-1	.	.	CASSFQSGDLTEAFF	TGTGCCAGCAGCTTCCAATCAGGGGATCTCACTGAAGCTTTCTTT
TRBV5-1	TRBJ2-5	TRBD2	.	CASSLGLADKYQETQYF	TGCGCCAGCAGCTTGGGACTAGCGGATAAGTACCAAGAGACCCAGTACTTC
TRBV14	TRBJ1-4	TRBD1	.	CASSQNRGGEKLFF	TGTGCCAGCAGCCAGAACAGGGGTGGGGAAAAACTGTTTTTT
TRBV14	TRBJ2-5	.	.	CASSQGWGKTTQETQYF	TGTGCCAGCAGCCAAGGATGGGGCAAGACCACCCAAGAGACCCAGTACTTC
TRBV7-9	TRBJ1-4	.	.	CASSLNGATNEKLFF	TGTGCCAGCAGCTTGAACGGAGCAACTAATGAAAAACTGTTTTTT
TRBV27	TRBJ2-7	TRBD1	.	CASSSEDRGRHEQYF	TGTGCCAGCAGTTCCGAGGACAGGGGGCGTCACGAGCAGTACTTC
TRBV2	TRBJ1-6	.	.	CASSILDRTVSPLHF	TGTGCCAGCAGTATCCTTGACAGGACGGTTTCACCCCTCCACTTT
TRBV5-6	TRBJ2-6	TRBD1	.	CASSPRQGAGGANVLTF	TGTGCCAGCAGCCCCCGACAGGGGGCAGGAGGGGCCAACGTCCTGACTTTC
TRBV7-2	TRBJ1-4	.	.	CASSLAGINNEKLFF	TGTGCCAGCAGCTTAGCCGGGATCAATAATGAAAAACTGTTTTTT
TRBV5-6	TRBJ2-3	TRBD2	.	CASSLYAGGTDTQYF	TGTGCCAGCAGCTTGTACGCGGGAGGGACAGATACGCAGTATTTT